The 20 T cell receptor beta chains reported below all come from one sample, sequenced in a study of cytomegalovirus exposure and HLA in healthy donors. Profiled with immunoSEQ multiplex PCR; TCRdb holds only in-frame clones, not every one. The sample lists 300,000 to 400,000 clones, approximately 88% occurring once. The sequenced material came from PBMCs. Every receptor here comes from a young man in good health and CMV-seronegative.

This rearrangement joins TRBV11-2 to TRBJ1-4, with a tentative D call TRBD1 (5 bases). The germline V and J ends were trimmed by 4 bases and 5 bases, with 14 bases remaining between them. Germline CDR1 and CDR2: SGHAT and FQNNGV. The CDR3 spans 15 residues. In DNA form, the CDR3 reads TGTGCCAGCAGCTCCGCGGGACTGTGGAATGAAAAACTGTTTTTT. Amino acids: CASSSAGLWNEKLFF.

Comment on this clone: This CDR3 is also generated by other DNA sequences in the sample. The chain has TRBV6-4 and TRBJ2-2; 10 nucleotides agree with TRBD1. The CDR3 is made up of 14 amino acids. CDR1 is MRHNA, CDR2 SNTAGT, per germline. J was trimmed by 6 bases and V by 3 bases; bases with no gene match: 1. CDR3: CASSDGTGAGELFF. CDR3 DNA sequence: TGTGCCAGCAGTGATGGGACAGGGGCCGGGGAGCTGTTTTTT.

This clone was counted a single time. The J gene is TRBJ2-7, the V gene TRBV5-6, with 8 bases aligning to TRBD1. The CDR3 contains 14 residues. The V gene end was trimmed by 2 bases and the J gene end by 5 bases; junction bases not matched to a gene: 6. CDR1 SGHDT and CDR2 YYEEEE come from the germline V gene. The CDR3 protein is CASSFGQGVHEQYF. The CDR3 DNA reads TGTGCCAGCAGCTTTGGACAGGGAGTACACGAGCAGTACTTC.

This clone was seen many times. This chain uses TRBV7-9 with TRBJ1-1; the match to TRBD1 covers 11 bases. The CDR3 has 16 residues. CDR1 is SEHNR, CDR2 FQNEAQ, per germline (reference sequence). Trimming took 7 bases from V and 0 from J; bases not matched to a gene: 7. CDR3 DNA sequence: TGTGCCAGCAACGCGGGGGGACAGGGGGTGAACACTGAAGCTTTCTTT. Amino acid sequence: CASNAGGQGVNTEAFF.

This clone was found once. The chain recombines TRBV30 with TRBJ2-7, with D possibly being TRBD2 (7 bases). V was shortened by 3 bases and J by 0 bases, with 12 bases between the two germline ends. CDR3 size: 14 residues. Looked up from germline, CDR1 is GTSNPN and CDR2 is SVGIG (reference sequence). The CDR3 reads CAWSGGLSSYEQYF. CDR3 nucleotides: TGTGCCTGGAGCGGGGGGCTGAGCTCCTACGAGCAGTACTTC.

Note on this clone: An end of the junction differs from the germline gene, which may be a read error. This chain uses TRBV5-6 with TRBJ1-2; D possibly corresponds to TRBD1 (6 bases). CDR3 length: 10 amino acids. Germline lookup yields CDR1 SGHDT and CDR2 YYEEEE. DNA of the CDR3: TGTGCCAGCAGCCCGGACAGCTGCTCCTTC. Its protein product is CASSPDSCSF.

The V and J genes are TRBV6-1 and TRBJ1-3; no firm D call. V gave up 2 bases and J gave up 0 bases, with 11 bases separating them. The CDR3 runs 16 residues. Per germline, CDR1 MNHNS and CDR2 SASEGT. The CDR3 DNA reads TGTGCCAGCAGTGAAAGCGGCATTACCTCTGGAAACACCATATATTTT. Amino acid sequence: CASSESGITSGNTIYF.

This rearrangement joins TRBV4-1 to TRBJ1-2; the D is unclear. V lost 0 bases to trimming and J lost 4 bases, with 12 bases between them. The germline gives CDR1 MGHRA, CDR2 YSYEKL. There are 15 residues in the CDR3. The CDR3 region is CASSQDDNSRYGYTF. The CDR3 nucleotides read TGCGCCAGCAGCCAAGATGACAACAGCCGCTATGGCTACACCTTC.

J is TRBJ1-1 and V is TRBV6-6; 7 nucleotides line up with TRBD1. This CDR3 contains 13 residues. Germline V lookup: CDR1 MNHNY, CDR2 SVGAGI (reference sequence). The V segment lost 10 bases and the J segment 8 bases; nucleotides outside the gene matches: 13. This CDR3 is CATVDRAISEAFF. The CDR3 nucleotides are TGTGCCACTGTCGACAGGGCAATCTCCGAAGCTTTCTTT.

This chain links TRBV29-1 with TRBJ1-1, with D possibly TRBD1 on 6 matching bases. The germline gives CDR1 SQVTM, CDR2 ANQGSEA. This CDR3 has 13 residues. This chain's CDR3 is CSVNREMNTEAFF. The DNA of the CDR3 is TGCAGTGTGAACAGGGAAATGAACACTGAAGCTTTCTTT.

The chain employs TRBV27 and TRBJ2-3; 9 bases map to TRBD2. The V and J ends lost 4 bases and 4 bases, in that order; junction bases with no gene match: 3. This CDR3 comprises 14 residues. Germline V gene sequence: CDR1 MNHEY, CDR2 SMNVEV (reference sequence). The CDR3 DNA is TGTGCCAGCAGTTCAGGACTAGCGCCAGATACGCAGTATTTT. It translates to CASSSGLAPDTQYF.

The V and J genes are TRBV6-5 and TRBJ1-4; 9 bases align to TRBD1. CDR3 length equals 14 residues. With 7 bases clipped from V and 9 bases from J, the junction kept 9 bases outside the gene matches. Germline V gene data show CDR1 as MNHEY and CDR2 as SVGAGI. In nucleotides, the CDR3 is TGTGCCAGCACCCACAGACAGGGGGACCAAAAACTGTTTTTT. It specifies CASTHRQGDQKLFF.

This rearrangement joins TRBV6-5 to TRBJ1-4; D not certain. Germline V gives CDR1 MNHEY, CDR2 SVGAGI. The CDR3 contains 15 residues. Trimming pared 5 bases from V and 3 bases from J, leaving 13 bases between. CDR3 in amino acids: CASSRGGSSNEKLFF. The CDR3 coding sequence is TGTGCCAGCAGTCGAGGAGGAAGCTCTAATGAAAAACTGTTTTTT.

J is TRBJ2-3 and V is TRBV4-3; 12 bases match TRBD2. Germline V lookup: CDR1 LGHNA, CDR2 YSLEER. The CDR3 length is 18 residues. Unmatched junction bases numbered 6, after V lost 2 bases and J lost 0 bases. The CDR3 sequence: CASSQMTSGGTSTDTQYF. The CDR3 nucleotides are TGCGCCAGCAGCCAAATGACTAGCGGGGGCACTAGCACAGATACGCAGTATTTT.

The CDR3 loop is CASSLQLAGPIGDTQYF. For the CDR3, the DNA is TGTGCCAGCAGCCTTCAACTAGCGGGGCCAATCGGAGATACGCAGTATTTT. The chain joins TRBV4-2 to TRBJ2-3; 10 bases line up with TRBD2. Trimming took 4 bases from V and 5 from J; bases not matched to a gene: 12. This CDR3 comprises 17 residues. Germline CDR1 reads LGHNA; CDR2 reads YNFKEQ.

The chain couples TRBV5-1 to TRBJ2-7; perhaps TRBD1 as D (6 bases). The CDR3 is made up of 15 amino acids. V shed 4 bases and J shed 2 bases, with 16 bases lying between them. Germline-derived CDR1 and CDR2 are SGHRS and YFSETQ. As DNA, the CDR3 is TGCGCCAGCAGCAAGGTAAGGGGGTCCACCTACGAGCAGTACTTC. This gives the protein CASSKVRGSTYEQYF.

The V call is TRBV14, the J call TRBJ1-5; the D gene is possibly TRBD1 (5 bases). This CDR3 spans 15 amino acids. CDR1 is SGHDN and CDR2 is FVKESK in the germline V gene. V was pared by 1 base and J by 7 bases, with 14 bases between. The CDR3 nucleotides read TGTGCCAGCAGCCAAGTTCCCAGGGAAGGACAGCCCCAGCATTTT. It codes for CASSQVPREGQPQHF.

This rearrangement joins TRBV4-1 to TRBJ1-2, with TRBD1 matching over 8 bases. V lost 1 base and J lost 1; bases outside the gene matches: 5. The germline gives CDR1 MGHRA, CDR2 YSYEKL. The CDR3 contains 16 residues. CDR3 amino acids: CASSQGQGTVNYGYTF. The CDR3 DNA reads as TGCGCCAGCAGCCAAGGACAGGGGACGGTTAACTATGGCTACACCTTC.

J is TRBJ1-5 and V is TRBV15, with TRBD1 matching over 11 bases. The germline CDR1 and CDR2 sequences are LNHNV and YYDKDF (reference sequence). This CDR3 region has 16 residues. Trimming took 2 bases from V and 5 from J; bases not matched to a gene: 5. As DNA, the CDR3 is TGTGCCACCAGCAGAATTCGGACAGGGGGCTATCAGCCCCAGCATTTT. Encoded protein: CATSRIRTGGYQPQHF.

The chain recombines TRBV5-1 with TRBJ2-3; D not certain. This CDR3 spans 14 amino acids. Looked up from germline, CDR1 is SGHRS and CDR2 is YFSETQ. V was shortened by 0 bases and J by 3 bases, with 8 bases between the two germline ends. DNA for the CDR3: TGCGCCAGCAGCTTGGTTTCGGGTACAGATACGCAGTATTTT. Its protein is CASSLVSGTDTQYF.